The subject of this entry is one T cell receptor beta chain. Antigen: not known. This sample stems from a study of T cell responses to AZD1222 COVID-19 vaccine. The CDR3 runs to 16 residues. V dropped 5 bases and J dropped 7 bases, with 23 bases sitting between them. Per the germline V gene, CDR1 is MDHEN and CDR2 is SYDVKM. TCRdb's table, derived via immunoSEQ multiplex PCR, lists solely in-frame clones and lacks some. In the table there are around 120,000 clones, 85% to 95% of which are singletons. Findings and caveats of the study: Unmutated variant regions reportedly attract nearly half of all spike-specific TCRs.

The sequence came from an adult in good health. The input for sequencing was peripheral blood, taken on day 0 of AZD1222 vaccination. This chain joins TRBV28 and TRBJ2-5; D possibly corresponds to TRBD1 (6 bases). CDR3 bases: TGTGCCAGCAGTGGGTGGACAGCCGCCACCCGGGGGACCCAGTACTTC. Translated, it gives CASSGWTAATRGTQYF.